This T cell receptor (beta chain) was obtained from a study of blood T cell repertoires in COVID-19. Study background: T cells, B-cell-depleted T cells, or PBMCs supplied cDNA or gDNA.

Produced via immunoSEQ multiplex PCR; TCRdb's table is partial and in-frame only. Of 75,000 or so clones listed, approximately 85% are singletons. The V end lost 5 bases, the J end lost 8 bases, and 14 bases lay between the germline ends. This CDR3 has 13 residues. Germline loops: CDR1 SGHTA, CDR2 FQGNSA. The sequence came from a man aged 65-85 years with acute or convalescent COVID-19. This chain uses TRBV7-2 with TRBJ2-3; D unclear. The material sequenced was peripheral blood. CDR3 sequence (DNA): TGTGCCAGCAGCGCGCCGCCCCCATCTACGCAGTATTTT. Translated, it gives CASSAPPPSTQYF.